These T cell receptor beta chains were read from a single sample in a study of blood T cell repertoires in COVID-19. TCRdb's copy holds only in-frame clones and misses some; the assay was immunoSEQ multiplex PCR. The table lists 40,000 to 50,000 clones, 70% to 90% of them singletons, with 15% to 17% in the top ten. Sequencing was performed on peripheral blood. The receptors come from a human donor in a cohort sampled during active COVID-19. The donor label of this sample is uncertain. Each CDR3 is given with its conserved first and last residue. A D gene is named only where the DNA matches it firmly. Clone size is shown for a subset of rows, as once, few, many or a class of expanded clone.

- TRBJ2-7 15 - TRBV20-1 CSASRLSGTRNEQYF TGCAGTGCTAGTCGACTTTCGGGAACCCGTAACGAGCAGTACTTC
- TRBJ2-7 13 - TRBV11-2 CASSPAGSYEQYF TGTGCCAGCAGTCCCGCCGGCTCCTACGAGCAGTACTTC
- TRBJ2-1 12 - TRBV9 CASSASGNEQFF TGTGCCAGCAGCGCATCAGGGAATGAGCAGTTCTTC
- TRBJ2-7 16 - TRBV4-1 CASSQDWPGSTYEQYF TGCGCCAGCAGCCAAGATTGGCCAGGATCCACCTACGAGCAGTACTTC
- TRBJ1-6 16 - TRBV28 CASSLSLQNHNSPLHF TGTGCCAGCAGTTTATCGTTACAGAATCATAATTCACCCCTCCACTTT
TRBD2 TRBJ2-5 14 - TRBV9 CASSVEAGGETQYF TGTGCCAGCAGCGTAGAGGCGGGGGGGGAGACCCAGTACTTC
TRBD2 TRBJ2-3 18 - TRBV5-6 CASSEGLAGALSTDTQYF TGTGCCAGCAGCGAGGGACTAGCGGGGGCCCTTAGCACAGATACGCAGTATTTT
- TRBJ1-2 15 few TRBV3-1/TRBV3-2 CASSLGGAVGYGYTF TGTGCCAGCAGCCTTGGAGGGGCAGTTGGGTATGGCTACACCTTC
- TRBJ2-7 11 once TRBV6-5 CASGRLQEQYF TGTGCCAGCGGGCGCCTACAGGAGCAGTACTTC
- TRBJ1-4 12 few TRBV7-3 CASSSRAVKLFF TGTGCCAGCAGCTCGCGCGCGGTAAAACTGTTTTTT
- TRBJ2-1 19 - TRBV9 CASNLSLGQGYLSYNEQFF TGTGCCAGCAACCTATCATTGGGGCAGGGCTATCTCTCCTACAATGAGCAGTTCTTC
TRBD1 TRBJ2-1 14 - TRBV6-5 CASSSHRGEGEQFF TGTGCCAGCAGTTCCCACAGGGGGGAAGGTGAGCAGTTCTTC
TRBD1 TRBJ1-2 15 - TRBV7-2 CASSSTRDRVWGYTF TGTGCCAGCAGCTCCACGAGAGACAGGGTTTGGGGCTACACCTTC
TRBD1 TRBJ2-7 15 - TRBV6-5 CASNWGTGETYEQYF TGTGCCAGCAATTGGGGGACAGGGGAAACCTACGAGCAGTACTTC
- TRBJ1-2 12 - TRBV27 CASRQGPYGYTF TGTGCCAGCAGGCAGGGTCCCTATGGCTACACCTTC
- TRBJ1-1 14 once TRBV29-1 CSVTFTAKNTEAFF TGCAGCGTGACCTTTACAGCCAAGAACACTGAAGCTTTCTTT
TRBD1 TRBJ2-7 11 once TRBV29-1 CSGDRGGEQYF TGCAGCGGGGACAGGGGGGGAGAGCAGTACTTC
- TRBJ1-4 13 - TRBV13 CASSLQGIEKLFF TGTGCCAGCAGCTTACAGGGAATTGAAAAACTGTTTTTT
- TRBJ2-2 15 - TRBV3-1/TRBV3-2 CASSQEGGPTGELFF TGTGCCAGCAGCCAAGAGGGGGGTCCCACCGGGGAGCTGTTTTTT
TRBD1 TRBJ2-3 14 - TRBV6-6 CASRPGQGTDTQYF TGTGCCAGCAGACCGGGACAGGGCACAGATACGCAGTATTTT
TRBD1 TRBJ2-3 15 - TRBV24-1 CATSDSGQGTDTQYF TGTGCCACCAGTGATTCGGGACAGGGTACAGATACGCAGTATTTT
TRBD1 TRBJ2-5 15 - TRBV3-1/TRBV3-2 CASSYSGTGEETQYF TGTGCCAGCAGCTACTCCGGGACAGGAGAAGAGACCCAGTACTTC
TRBD1 TRBJ1-5 14 - TRBV2 CASTLDRVDQPQHF TGTGCCAGCACATTGGACAGGGTCGATCAGCCCCAGCATTTT
TRBD2 TRBJ2-2 15 once TRBV28 CASSRGLAGTGELFF TGTGCCAGCAGCAGGGGACTAGCGGGGACCGGGGAGCTGTTTTTT
TRBD2 TRBJ2-3 17 - TRBV30 CAWRIPGRGDLTDTQYF TGTGCCTGGAGAATCCCGGGGCGGGGGGACCTCACAGATACGCAGTATTTT
TRBD1 TRBJ1-2 14 - TRBV5-5 CASSLAAGGYGYTF TGTGCCAGCAGCTTGGCCGCAGGGGGCTATGGCTACACCTTC
TRBD1 TRBJ2-7 16 - TRBV28 CASSLRTGGGLDEQYF TGTGCCAGCAGTTTACGGACAGGGGGCGGGTTGGACGAGCAGTACTTC
- TRBJ1-2 14 few TRBV4-2 CASSQALDNYGYTF TGTGCCAGCAGCCAAGCGCTAGATAACTATGGCTACACCTTC
TRBD1 TRBJ1-5 14 - TRBV3-1/TRBV3-2 CASSQIQGDQPQHF TGTGCCAGCAGCCAAATCCAGGGGGATCAGCCCCAGCATTTT
- TRBJ2-7 15 - TRBV27 CASSLNPGVSDEQYF TGTGCCAGCAGTTTAAACCCCGGGGTCTCTGACGAGCAGTACTTC
- TRBJ1-5 15 - TRBV2 CASSEMPGHNQPQHF TGTGCCAGCAGTGAAATGCCAGGGCACAATCAGCCCCAGCATTTT
- TRBJ1-2 16 - TRBV7-6 CASSPLVQGWDYGYTF TGTGCCAGCAGTCCCCTTGTCCAGGGATGGGACTATGGCTACACCTTC
- TRBJ2-7 15 - TRBV5-1 CASSPFGKVGYEQYF TGCGCCAGCAGCCCATTCGGGAAGGTTGGCTACGAGCAGTACTTC
TRBD2 TRBJ2-3 15 - TRBV7-3 CASSSSGVSTDTQYF TGTGCCAGCAGCTCTAGCGGGGTTAGCACAGATACGCAGTATTTT
- TRBJ1-5 16 - TRBV6-5 CASSYSNPGGNQPQHF TGTGCCAGCAGTTACTCGAACCCAGGGGGCAATCAGCCCCAGCATTTT
- TRBJ2-5 13 - TRBV12-3/TRBV12-4 CASSSSGGETQYF TGTGCCAGCAGTTCCTCGGGTGGAGAGACCCAGTACTTC
TRBD1 TRBJ1-2 11 - TRBV20-1 CSTTGNYGYTF TGCAGTACGACAGGGAACTATGGCTACACCTTC
TRBD2 TRBJ2-5 14 once TRBV5-4 CASSTRLAQETQYF TGTGCCAGCAGCACTAGACTAGCTCAAGAGACCCAGTACTTC
- TRBJ1-3 15 - TRBV3-1/TRBV3-2 CASSLGSSSGNTIYF TGTGCCAGCAGCCTAGGTAGCTCCTCTGGAAACACCATATATTTT
- TRBJ2-2 17 - TRBV2 CASRRGQEAANTGELFF TGTGCCTCCAGGAGGGGGCAAGAAGCCGCGAACACCGGGGAGCTGTTTTTT
- TRBJ2-1 15 - TRBV7-9 CATSLGESSYNEQFF TGTGCCACCTCACTCGGGGAGAGCTCCTACAATGAGCAGTTCTTC
TRBD1 TRBJ1-1 14 - TRBV5-4 CASSRTGVDTEAFF TGTGCCAGCAGTCGGACAGGGGTAGATACTGAAGCTTTCTTT
- TRBJ2-2 16 once TRBV5-1 CASSLAPSRGAGELFF TGCGCCAGCAGCTTGGCCCCCTCCAGGGGCGCCGGGGAGCTGTTTTTT
TRBD1 TRBJ2-7 14 - TRBV6-6 CASRPGTGVAKQYF TGTGCCAGCAGACCCGGGACAGGGGTTGCGAAGCAGTACTTC
TRBD2 TRBJ2-1 15 - TRBV5-4 CASSLDPLGGNEQFF TGTGCCAGCAGCTTGGATCCTTTGGGGGGGAATGAGCAGTTCTTC
- TRBJ1-5 12 once TRBV6-5 CAAGVMGQPQHF TGTGCCGCAGGGGTCATGGGGCAGCCCCAGCATTTT
- TRBJ2-3 14 - TRBV20-1 CSASGTPLGDTQYF TGCAGTGCTAGTGGCACCCCTCTCGGGGATACGCAGTATTTT
TRBD1 TRBJ2-2 17 - TRBV28 CASSRDRGSPDTGELFF TGTGCCAGCAGCCGCGACAGGGGGTCGCCGGACACCGGGGAGCTGTTTTTT
- TRBJ1-2 12 - TRBV5-1 CASSETDYGYTF TGCGCCAGCAGCGAGACAGATTATGGCTACACCTTC
TRBD1 TRBJ1-5 14 few TRBV6-6 CASSRDRVNQPQHF TGTGCCAGCAGCCGTGACAGGGTCAATCAGCCCCAGCATTTT
- TRBJ1-2 15 - TRBV4-1 CASSQVRGILYGYTF TGCGCCAGCAGCCAAGTGCGGGGGATCCTCTATGGCTACACCTTC
TRBD1 TRBJ1-3 16 - TRBV11-1 CASSLQGQYHGNTIYF TGTGCCAGCAGCTTACAGGGACAGTACCATGGAAACACCATATATTTT
- TRBJ1-5 13 - TRBV5-5 CASSLSGPQPQHF TGTGCCAGCAGCTTGAGTGGGCCTCAGCCCCAGCATTTT
TRBD1 TRBJ1-4 15 - TRBV2 CASSGGQDLNEKLFF TGTGCCAGCAGTGGGGGACAGGATCTAAATGAAAAACTGTTTTTT
- TRBJ2-7 15 - TRBV5-1 CASSLVRQASYEQYF TGCGCCAGCAGCTTGGTACGGCAGGCGTCCTACGAGCAGTACTTC
- TRBJ2-1 14 - TRBV2 CASSEDSRYNEQFF TGTGCCAGCAGTGAGGACAGCAGATACAATGAGCAGTTCTTC
TRBD2 TRBJ2-4 15 few TRBV4-1 CASSRAGEAKNIQYF TGCGCCAGCAGCCGGGCGGGGGAGGCCAAAAACATTCAGTACTTC
TRBD2 TRBJ2-3 17 - TRBV19 CASSSIGRRGEADTQYF TGTGCCAGTAGCAGTATAGGGCGGCGGGGGGAGGCGGATACGCAGTATTTT
- TRBJ1-2 15 few TRBV7-7 CASSPLGGADYGYTF TGTGCTAGCAGCCCACTCGGGGGAGCAGACTATGGCTACACCTTC
TRBD1 TRBJ2-3 15 - TRBV7-3 CASSLIGGGTDTQYF TGTGCCAGCAGCTTAATAGGGGGCGGGACAGATACGCAGTATTTT